These 8 T cell receptor beta chains originate from one sample sequenced in a study of T cells in Graves' hyperthyroidism and ophthalmopathy (dated by TCRdb to 2018 to 2020). Libraries were constructed by multiplex PCR. The data were produced on an Illumina HiSeq 2000. The TCR beta CDR3 regions were amplified from RNA transcripts. The first round of RT-PCR for the TCR CDR3 was performed with the HTBI primer set and the Qiagen OneStep RT-PCR kit. Using fastp at Q25 and MiXCR, TCRdb reprocessed the public reads and kept productive beta chains. Each entry is one CDR3 protein sequence, shown with its most common DNA and genes. The sample table shows roughly 380,000 distinct CDR3 sequences, and roughly 14% are seen once. Around 20% of the sample belongs to the ten largest clones. The sample consisted of blood. Every receptor here comes from a man in his thirties or forties with Graves' hyperthyroidism that later progressed to Graves' ophthalmopathy.

In this sample, this clonotype turned up many times. The chain joins TRBV11-3 to TRBJ1-2; TRBD1 matches 10 bases. V was pared by 5 bases and J by 2 bases, with 5 bases of the junction left unmatched. The V gene's germline CDR1 is SGHNT and CDR2 YENEEA. The CDR3 runs 15 residues. CDR3 in amino acids: CASSTRTGGNYGYTF. The CDR3 nucleotides read TGTGCCAGCAGCACCCGGACAGGGGGAAACTATGGCTACACCTTC.

V usage is TRBV6-5 and J usage is TRBJ2-1; TRBD2 matches 8 bases. CDR1 and CDR2 (germline): MNHEY, SVGAGI. The CDR3 sequence is 16 residues long. V shed 5 bases, J shed 12 bases, and the junction held 18 bases outside the gene matches. The CDR3 DNA reads TGTGCCAGCAGTCACTGGACTAGCCTAACTAGTAGAGGGCAGTTCTTC. The encoded protein is CASSHWTSLTSRGQFF.

This clonotype was seen ten or more times. The chain couples TRBV18 to TRBJ2-5; 8 nucleotides agree with TRBD2. The J segment lost 4 bases and the V segment lost 3 bases, leaving 4 bases of the junction unmatched. The germline CDR1 and CDR2 sequences are KGHSH and LQKENI. The CDR3 is made up of 14 amino acids. CDR3 DNA: TGTGCCAGCTCACCGTCGGGGGGGCGAGAGACCCAGTACTTC. Translating gives CASSPSGGRETQYF.

This clonotype has a count of ten or more. V gene TRBV28 combines with J gene TRBJ1-2, with unresolved D. The CDR3 runs to 14 residues. Germline-derived CDR1 and CDR2 are MDHEN and SYDVKM. Trimming removed 3 bases at V and 4 bases at J, with 12 bases between. The CDR3 sequence: CASSLPSISYGYTF. CDR3 DNA: TGTGCCAGCAGTTTGCCGAGCATAAGCTATGGCTACACCTTC.

Many counts were recorded for this clonotype. The chain couples TRBV18 to TRBJ1-1, with D possibly being TRBD1 (6 bases). V was clipped by 3 bases and J by 4 bases, with 12 bases between them. The CDR3 length is 14 residues. CDR1 is KGHSH, CDR2 LQKENI, per germline. The CDR3: CASSPSDSSTEAFF. DNA for the CDR3: TGTGCCAGCTCACCTTCGGACAGTAGCACTGAAGCTTTCTTT.

With respect to this clonotype: Lacking the conserved final phenylalanine or tryptophan, this CDR3 likely reflects a read error. This chain joins TRBV29-1 and TRBJ1-5; 7 bases are a match to TRBD1. The ends lost 4 bases at V and 2 bases at J; junction bases unmatched: 8. This CDR3 has 15 amino acids. Germline values: CDR1 SQVTM, CDR2 ANQGSEA. CDR3: CSVAETGTGNQPQHS. In DNA form, the CDR3 reads TGCAGCGTTGCCGAGACAGGGACCGGCAATCAGCCCCAGCATTCT.

This chain uses TRBV6-1 with TRBJ2-3; 8 bases line up with TRBD2. CDR3 length equals 16 residues. Germline CDR1 and CDR2: MNHNS and SASEGT. The V and J ends lost 3 bases and 2 bases, in that order; junction bases with no gene match: 7. The CDR3 spells CASSDGAGGDTDTQYF. As DNA, the CDR3 is TGTGCCAGCAGTGACGGCGCGGGGGGAGACACAGATACGCAGTATTTT.

CDR3 DNA sequence: TGTGCCAGCAGTACAACCTATTGGGATCAGCCCCAGCATTTT. The encoded protein is CASSTTYWDQPQHF. The chain employs TRBV12-3 or TRBV12-4 and TRBJ1-5; D uncertain. The CDR3 loop spans 14 amino acids. Trimming removed 5 bases at V and 5 bases at J, with 13 bases between.